This TCR beta chain appears in the sequencing data of a study of blood T cell repertoires in COVID-19. This clone was seen a single time. Sequencing used immunoSEQ multiplex PCR; TCRdb keeps in-frame clones, though not all of them. The sample contains about 20,000 clones, about 90% of which appear only once. Trimming left V 3 bases short and J 1 base short, with 10 bases between. CDR3 length equals 14 residues. Germline-derived CDR1 and CDR2 are SGHRS and YFSETQ. The sequence derives from a human donor in a cohort sampled during active COVID-19. The specimen sequenced was peripheral blood. The rearrangement joins TRBV5-1 to TRBJ1-1; the D gene is possibly TRBD1 (5 bases). Here the CDR3 DNA reads TGCGCCAGCAGCTGGGGGGACGGGAACACTGAAGCTTTCTTT. Encoded protein: CASSWGDGNTEAFF.